This TCR beta chain appears in the sequencing data of a study of blood T cell repertoires in COVID-19 (TCRdb year 2020). Study-level background: The collaborator samples originated in the United States, Italy and Spain and spanned the acute and convalescent phases of COVID-19. The material from the prospective study consisted of cDNA or gDNA derived from T cells, B-cell-depleted T cells, or PBMCs. The dataset comprised deeply sampled blood TCRbeta repertoires from subjects exposed to, actively infected with, or recovered from COVID-19. The repertoires were released in a freely available public database intended as a resource for research on the immune response to SARS-CoV-2. The samples were drawn from the first 160 participants of the ongoing ImmuneRACE study and from 1,254 subjects provided by 6 global collaborators. Sample metadata almost always included a de-identified subject ID, COVID-19 status, age in years and sex. Where available, HLA class I and class II types were obtained from metadata supplied by the sample provider rather than from assay-based typing. What the research found in general, with its limitations: The quantity of clinical and demographic metadata differed by source and by participant and was supplied without curation.

TCRbeta CDR3 regions were amplified from genomic DNA by means of the immunoSEQ Assay, a bias-controlled multiplex PCR. For the original study's pipeline: The number of nucleated cells in each sample was estimated by amplification of reference gene primers within the assay. To quantify the absolute abundance of each unique TCRbeta CDR3 rearrangement, sequence reads were collapsed and filtered. For each sample, productive Simpson clonality was calculated by taking the square root of Simpson's diversity index across productive rearrangements. TCRdb carries this immuneACCESS record with in-frame sequences only. Its versions omit some clonotypes, under half of them owing to an unresolved V gene in the studies checked, with the rest unexplained. V, J and clone size were drawn from that table, and D and trimming were deduced from the DNA. For this sample there are more than 250,000 clones; approximately 86% appear just once. Clones ranked in the top ten supply roughly 4% of the sample.

To note about this clone: What this receptor recognizes is not known. Base qualities are not provided; no much larger clone lies one nucleotide away.

Collaborating institutions collected whole blood in K2EDTA tubes following their own protocols. For TCRbeta analysis, collaborator samples were shipped as frozen whole blood, as isolated PBMCs, or as DNA extracted from either sample type. Taken from the germline V gene (reference sequence), the CDR1 and CDR2 loops are LGHDT and YNNKEL. At the junction V is shortened by 4 bases and J by 8 bases, with 14 bases in between. The cysteine opens and the phenylalanine closes a CDR3 of 13 amino acids. Solely the CDR3 DNA is kept, with 39 bases framed from the first base. Sequencing input: peripheral blood. The chain joins TRBV3-1 (or the pseudogene TRBV3-2) to TRBJ1-2; the D gene lacks a confident call. This receptor was obtained from a man younger than 35 with active or convalescent COVID-19. CDR3 sequence: CASSRGKDLGYTF. The bases are TGTGCCAGCAGCCGCGGGAAGGACCTCGGCTACACCTTC.